The entry below describes one T cell receptor (beta chain). Its target antigen remains unknown. Per-nucleotide qualities are absent, and no much larger clonotype sits a single base away. TCRbeta CDR3 regions were amplified from genomic DNA by means of the immunoSEQ Assay, a bias-controlled multiplex PCR. The original methods were these. The number of nucleated cells in each sample was estimated from the amplification of reference gene primers within the assay. To quantify the absolute abundance of each unique TCRbeta CDR3 rearrangement, sequence reads were collapsed and filtered. For each sample, productive Simpson clonality was calculated as the square root of Simpson's diversity index across productive rearrangements. Entries here come from immuneACCESS through TCRdb and include only in-frame sequences with V and J called. Some clones fail to appear in such tables; in the studies checked, an unresolved V gene covers under half of the shortfall, and the cause of the remainder is unknown. V, J and clone size reflect that table, while D and trimming were determined from the DNA. This sample gives about 160,000 clones in total; over 70% of them show up just once. Around 3.2% of the sample belongs to the ten largest clones.

This sample is part of a study of blood T cell repertoires in COVID-19 (TCRdb year 2020). General notes on the study: Samples covering the acute and convalescent phases of COVID-19 were provided by collaborators in the United States, Italy and Spain. The prospective study material was composed of cDNA or gDNA derived from T cells, B-cell-depleted T cells, or PBMCs. The dataset comprised deeply sampled blood TCRbeta repertoires from subjects exposed to, actively infected with, or recovered from COVID-19. The repertoires were released in a freely available public database intended as a resource for research on the immune response to SARS-CoV-2. Samples came from the ongoing ImmuneRACE study (first 160 participants) plus 1,254 subjects from 6 global collaborators. A de-identified subject ID, COVID-19 status, age in years and sex were almost always included in the sample metadata. Where available, HLA class I and class II types were taken from metadata supplied by the sample provider and were not determined by assay-based typing.

The junction shows trimming of 2 bases on V and 1 base on J, and the gene matches do not reach 7 bases of it. The germline V gene yields MNHEY for CDR1 and SVGEGT for CDR2. From cysteine to phenylalanine, the CDR3 is 17 amino acids long. The read is trimmed to its CDR3 DNA, 51 bases read in frame from base 1. What the authors observed across the whole study: Clinical and demographic metadata were provided uncurated, with the amount varying by source and participant.

In the prospective study, participants were about 18 to 95 years old, resided in about two dozen geographic areas of the United States, and were enrolled through a virtual design. Cohort assignment in the prospective study relied on participant-reported clinical history from a screening survey and a study questionnaire. Recovered participants in ImmuneRACE Cohort 3 were defined as having two consecutive negative NP/OP PCR tests, clearance from a healthcare professional, or resolution of symptoms. Mobile phlebotomists in the prospective study collected whole blood, serum and a nasopharyngeal or oropharyngeal swab from every participant. Additional blood draws and questionnaires over a roughly two-month period could optionally be provided by prospective study participants. Before DNA extraction, blood samples from the prospective study were shipped at room temperature or frozen.

This clonotype was obtained from an older woman who had recovered from COVID-19. Sequencing was performed on PBMCs or T cells enriched from blood (not recorded which). The chain is encoded by TRBV6-2 or TRBV6-3 joined to TRBJ2-3; TRBD1 aligns with 9 central bases. The nucleotide sequence reads as follows: TGTGCCAGCAGTTACCCACAGGGGGCCTCGGGCACAGATACGCAGTATTTT. This gives the protein CASSYPQGASGTDTQYF.